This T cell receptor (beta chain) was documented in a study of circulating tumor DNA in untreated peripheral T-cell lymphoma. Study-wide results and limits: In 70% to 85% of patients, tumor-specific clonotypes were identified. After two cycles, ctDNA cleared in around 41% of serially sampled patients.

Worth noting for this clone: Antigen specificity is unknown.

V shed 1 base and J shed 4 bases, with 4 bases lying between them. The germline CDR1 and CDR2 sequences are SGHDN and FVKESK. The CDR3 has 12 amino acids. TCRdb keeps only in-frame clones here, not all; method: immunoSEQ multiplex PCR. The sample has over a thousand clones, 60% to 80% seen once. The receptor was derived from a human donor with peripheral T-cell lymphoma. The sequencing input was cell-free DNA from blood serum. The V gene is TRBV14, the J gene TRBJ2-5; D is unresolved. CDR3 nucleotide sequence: TGTGCCAGCAGCCAAGTCCGAGAGACCCAGTACTTC. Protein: CASSQVRETQYF.